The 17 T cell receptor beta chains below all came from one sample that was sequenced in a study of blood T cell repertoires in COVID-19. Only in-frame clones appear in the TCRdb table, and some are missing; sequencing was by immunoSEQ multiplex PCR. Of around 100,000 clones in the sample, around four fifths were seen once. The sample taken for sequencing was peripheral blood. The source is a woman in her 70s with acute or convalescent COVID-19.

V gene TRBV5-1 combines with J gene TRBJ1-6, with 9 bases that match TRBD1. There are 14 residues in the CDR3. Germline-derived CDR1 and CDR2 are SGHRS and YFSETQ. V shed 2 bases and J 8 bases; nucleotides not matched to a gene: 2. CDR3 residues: CASSLTGGDSPLHF. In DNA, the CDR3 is TGCGCCAGCAGCTTAACAGGGGGCGATTCACCCCTCCACTTT.

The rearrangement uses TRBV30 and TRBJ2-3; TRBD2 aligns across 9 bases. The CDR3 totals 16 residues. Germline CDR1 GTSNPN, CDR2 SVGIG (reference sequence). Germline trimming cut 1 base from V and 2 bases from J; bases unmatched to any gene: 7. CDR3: CAWSAPLAGNTDTQYF. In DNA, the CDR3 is TGTGCCTGGAGTGCCCCCCTAGCGGGGAACACAGATACGCAGTATTTT. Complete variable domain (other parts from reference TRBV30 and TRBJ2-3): SQTIHQWPATLVQPVGSPLSLECTVEGTSNPNLYWYRQAAGRGLQLLFYSVGIGQISSEVPQNLSASRPQDRQFILSSKKLLLSDSGFYLCAWSAPLAGNTDTQYFGPGTRLTVL.

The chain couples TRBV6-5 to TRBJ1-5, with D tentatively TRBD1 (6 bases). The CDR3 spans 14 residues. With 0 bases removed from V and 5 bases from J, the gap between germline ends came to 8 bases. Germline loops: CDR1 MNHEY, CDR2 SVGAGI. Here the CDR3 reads CASSYSGGDQPQHF. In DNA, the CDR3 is TGTGCCAGCAGTTACTCAGGGGGGGATCAGCCCCAGCATTTT.

CDR3 DNA: TGTGCCAGTAGTATCCTAGCGGGGGGCACAGATACGCAGTATTTT. Its translation is CASSILAGGTDTQYF. This chain links TRBV19 with TRBJ2-3, with TRBD2 identical over 10 bases. The CDR3 runs 15 residues. Germline-derived CDR1 and CDR2 are LNHDA and SQIVND (reference sequence). V dropped 3 bases and J dropped 1; count of bases not matched to a gene: 1.

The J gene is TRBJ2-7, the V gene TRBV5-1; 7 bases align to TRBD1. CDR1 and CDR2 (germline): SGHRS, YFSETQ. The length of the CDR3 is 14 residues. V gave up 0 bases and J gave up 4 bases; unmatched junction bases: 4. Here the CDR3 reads CASSLDGRGYEQYF. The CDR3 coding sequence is TGCGCCAGCAGCTTGGACGGCAGGGGGTACGAGCAGTACTTC.

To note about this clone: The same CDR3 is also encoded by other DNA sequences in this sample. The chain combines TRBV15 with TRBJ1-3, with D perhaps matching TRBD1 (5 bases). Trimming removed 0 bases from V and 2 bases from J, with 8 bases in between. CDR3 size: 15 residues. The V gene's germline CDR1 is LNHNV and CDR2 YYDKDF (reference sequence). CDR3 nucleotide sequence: TGTGCCACCAGCAGAGATAGGGGCCCTGGAAACACCATATATTTT. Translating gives CATSRDRGPGNTIYF.

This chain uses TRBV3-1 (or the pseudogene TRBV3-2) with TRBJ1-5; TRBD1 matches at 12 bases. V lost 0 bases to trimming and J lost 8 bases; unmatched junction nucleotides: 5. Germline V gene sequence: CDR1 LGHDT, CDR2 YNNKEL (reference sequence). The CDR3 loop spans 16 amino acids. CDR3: CASSQDLGQGAKPQHF. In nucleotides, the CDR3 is TGTGCCAGCAGCCAAGATTTGGGACAGGGGGCCAAGCCCCAGCATTTT.

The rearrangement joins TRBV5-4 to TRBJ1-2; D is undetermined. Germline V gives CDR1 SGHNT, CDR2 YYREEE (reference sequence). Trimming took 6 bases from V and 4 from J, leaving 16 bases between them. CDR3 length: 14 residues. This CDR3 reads CASTGGSAPYGYTF. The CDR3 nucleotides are TGTGCCAGCACCGGAGGGTCCGCCCCCTATGGCTACACCTTC.

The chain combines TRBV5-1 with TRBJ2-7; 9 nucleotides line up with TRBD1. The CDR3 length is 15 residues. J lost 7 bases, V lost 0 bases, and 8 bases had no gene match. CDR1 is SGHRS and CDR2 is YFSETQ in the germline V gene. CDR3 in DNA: TGCGCCAGCAGCTTGGAGGGACAGGGTCATCGAGAGCAGTACTTC. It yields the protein CASSLEGQGHREQYF.

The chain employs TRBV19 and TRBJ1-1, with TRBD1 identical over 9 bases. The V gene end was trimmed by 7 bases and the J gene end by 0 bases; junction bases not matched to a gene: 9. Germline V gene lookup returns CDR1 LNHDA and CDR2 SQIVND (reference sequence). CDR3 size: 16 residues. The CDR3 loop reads CASTPRGDRVNTEAFF. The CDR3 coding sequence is TGTGCCAGTACCCCTAGAGGGGACAGGGTGAACACTGAAGCTTTCTTT.

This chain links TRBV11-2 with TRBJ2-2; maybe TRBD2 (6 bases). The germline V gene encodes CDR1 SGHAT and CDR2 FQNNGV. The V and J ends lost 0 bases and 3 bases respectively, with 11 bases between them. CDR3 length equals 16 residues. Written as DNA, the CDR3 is TGTGCCAGCAGCTTAGATTGGGGGGACTACACCGGGGAGCTGTTTTTT. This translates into CASSLDWGDYTGELFF.

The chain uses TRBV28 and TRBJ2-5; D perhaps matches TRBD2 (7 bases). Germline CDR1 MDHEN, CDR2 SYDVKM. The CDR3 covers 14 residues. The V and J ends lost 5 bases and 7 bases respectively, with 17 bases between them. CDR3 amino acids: CASSARGTIGTQYF. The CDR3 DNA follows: TGTGCCAGCAGTGCAAGGGGGACTATCGGGACCCAGTACTTC.

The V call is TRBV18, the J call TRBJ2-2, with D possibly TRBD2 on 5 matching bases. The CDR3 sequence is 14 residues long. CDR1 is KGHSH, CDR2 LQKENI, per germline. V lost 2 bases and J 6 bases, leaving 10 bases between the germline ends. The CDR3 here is CASSPERASGELFF. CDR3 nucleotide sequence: TGTGCCAGCTCACCAGAGAGGGCTTCCGGGGAGCTGTTTTTT.

In nucleotides, the CDR3 is TGCGCCAGCAGCCAGACACAGGGGAGCACAGATACGCAGTATTTT. Protein: CASSQTQGSTDTQYF. The chain links TRBV5-1 to TRBJ2-3, with 7 bases that match TRBD1. Germline-derived CDR1 and CDR2 are SGHRS and YFSETQ. The CDR3 spans 15 residues. The V and J ends lost 4 bases and 0 bases, in that order; junction bases with no gene match: 5.

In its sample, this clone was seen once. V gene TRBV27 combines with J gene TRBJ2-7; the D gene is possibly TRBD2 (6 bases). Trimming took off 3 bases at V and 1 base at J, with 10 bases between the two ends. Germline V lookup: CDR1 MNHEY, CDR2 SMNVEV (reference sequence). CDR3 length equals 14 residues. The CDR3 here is CASSFLADSYEQYF. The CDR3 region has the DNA TGTGCCAGCAGTTTTTTAGCGGATTCCTACGAGCAGTACTTC.

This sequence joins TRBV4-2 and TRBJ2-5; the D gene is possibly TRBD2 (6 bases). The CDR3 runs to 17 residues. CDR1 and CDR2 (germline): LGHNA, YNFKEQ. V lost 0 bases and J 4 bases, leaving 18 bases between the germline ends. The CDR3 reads CASSQDSGTPGGETQYF. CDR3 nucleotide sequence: TGTGCCAGCAGCCAAGATAGCGGCACCCCCGGGGGAGAGACCCAGTACTTC.

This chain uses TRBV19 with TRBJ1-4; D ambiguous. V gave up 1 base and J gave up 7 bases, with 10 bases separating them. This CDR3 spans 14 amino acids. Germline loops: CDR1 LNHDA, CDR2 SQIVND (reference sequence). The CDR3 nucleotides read TGTGCCAGTAGTATAGGAGGGCTTGGTGAAAAACTGTTTTTT. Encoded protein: CASSIGGLGEKLFF. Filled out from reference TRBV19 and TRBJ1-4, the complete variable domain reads DGGITQSPKYLFRKEGQNVTLSCEQNLNHDAMYWYRQDPGQGLRLIYYSQIVNDFQKGDIAEGYSVSREKKESFPLTVTSAQKNPTAFYLCASSIGGLGEKLFFGSGTQLSVL.